A selection of T cell receptor beta chains follows, all from one sample in a study of OX40 agonist ivuxolimab in advanced cancers. The method was immunoSEQ multiplex PCR; TCRdb's version includes in-frame clones alone and lacks a portion of them. The sample includes about 43,000 clones, approximately 83% of them seen just once. The sequenced sample was CD4+ or CD8+ T cells sorted from blood, obtained in a trial of the OX40 agonist ivuxolimab. The receptor source for this set is an adult with an advanced solid tumor such as melanoma, head and neck, liver or kidney cancer. Each CDR3 is given with its conserved first and last residue. Each record gives: D gene, clone size, V gene, J gene, CDR3 DNA, CDR3 protein. D genes are given only for firm matches. Clone size appears in some rows only: once, few, many, or a class for an expanded clone.

>TRBD2|NA|TRBV10-3|TRBJ2-1
TGTGCCATCAGGGCCTCAGCGGGGGGGCGGCGAGATGAGCAGTTCTTC
CAIRASAGGRRDEQFF
>TRBD2|once|TRBV7-2|TRBJ2-3
TGTGCCAGCAGCTTAAATGCAGCGGGGAGGGCGACAGATACGCAGTATTTT
CASSLNAAGRATDTQYF
>NA|NA|TRBV4-3|TRBJ2-7
TGCGCCAGCAGCCACCCACAGGGCTACGAGCAGTACTTC
CASSHPQGYEQYF
>NA|NA|TRBV7-9|TRBJ2-3
TGTGCCAGCAGCTCAGCGGGTCACCGCACAGATACGCAGTATTTT
CASSSAGHRTDTQYF
>NA|NA|TRBV7-8|TRBJ1-6
TGTGCCAGCAGCTTAGAGAAAGTTGCTGGTTCACCCCTCCACTTT
CASSLEKVAGSPLHF
>NA|NA|TRBV7-3|TRBJ1-2
TGTGCCAGCAGCGGGCCTTTAAACTATGGCTACACCTTC
CASSGPLNYGYTF
>NA|NA|TRBV6-6|TRBJ1-2
TGTGCCAGCAGCGGAAGGAAAGCCAACTATGGCTACACCTTC
CASSGRKANYGYTF
>TRBD2|NA|TRBV7-9|TRBJ2-7
TGTGCCAGCAGCTCGAGACTAGCGGGATTATCCGAGCAGTACTTC
CASSSRLAGLSEQYF
>NA|NA|TRBV18|TRBJ2-5
TGTGCCAGCTCACCATTGGGGGTAGAGACCCAGTACTTC
CASSPLGVETQYF
>NA|NA|TRBV2|TRBJ1-6
TGTGCCAGCAGTTCCGGGGGACCCTCCTATAATTCACCCCTCCACTTT
CASSSGGPSYNSPLHF
>NA|NA|TRBV27|TRBJ2-2
TGTGCCAGCAGTTTATCGGGGGGCAGCGGGGAGCTGTTTTTT
CASSLSGGSGELFF